This is a list of T cell receptor beta chains from one sample in a study of T cell responses to AZD1222 COVID-19 vaccine. TCRdb's copy holds only in-frame clones and misses some; the assay was immunoSEQ multiplex PCR. This table has 90,000 to 130,000 clones, roughly 93% appearing once. The sample here was peripheral blood, taken 28 days after the second AZD1222 dose. The receptors stem from an adult who received the AZD1222 COVID-19 vaccine. Each CDR3 is given with its conserved first and last residue. The order of the fields is V gene, clone size, J gene, D gene, CDR3 DNA, CDR3 protein. A D gene is named only where the DNA matches it firmly. Expanded clones are given a class, and other clones once, few, many or no size at all.

TRBV18	once	TRBJ1-5	-	TGTGCCAGCTCACCAGGATCGGGGGGTCAGCAGCACCCCCAGCATTTT	CASSPGSGGQQHPQHF
TRBV27	-	TRBJ1-2	-	TGTGCCACCAGGGGAATGAATGGCTACACCTTC	CATRGMNGYTF
TRBV6-5	-	TRBJ2-1	TRBD1	TGTGCCAGCCGTTATGGACAGGGTGAGAATGAGCAGTTCTTC	CASRYGQGENEQFF
TRBV29-1	-	TRBJ1-1	-	TGCAGCGTGACGGTTAACACTGAAGCTTTCTTT	CSVTVNTEAFF
TRBV7-9	-	TRBJ1-2	-	TGTGCCAGCAGCTCCGATCGGTATGGCTACACCTTC	CASSSDRYGYTF
TRBV18	-	TRBJ1-5	TRBD1	TGTGCCAGCTCCCGACAGGGTGGCAATCAGCCCCAGCATTTT	CASSRQGGNQPQHF
TRBV6-2/TRBV6-3	-	TRBJ2-1	-	TGTGCCAGCAGTTACCCCCTAACTAGCAGCTATGAGCAGTTCTTC	CASSYPLTSSYEQFF
TRBV5-1	-	TRBJ1-1	-	TGCGCCAGCAGAGGGACGGCGACCAACACTGAAGCTTTCTTT	CASRGTATNTEAFF
TRBV3-1/TRBV3-2	-	TRBJ2-1	TRBD2	TGTGCCAGCAGCCAAGCTGCGGGGGGTGGGCATGAGCAGTTCTTC	CASSQAAGGGHEQFF
TRBV30	-	TRBJ1-2	-	TGTGCCTGGAGTGTAGGTACGGGGAATGGCTACACCTTC	CAWSVGTGNGYTF
TRBV19	-	TRBJ1-3	-	TGTGCCAGTAGTAACAGGCGACACTCTGGAAACACCATATATTTT	CASSNRRHSGNTIYF
TRBV15	-	TRBJ2-3	-	TGTGCCACCAGCCCTAGAGTAGTGGCGGGGACAGATACGCAGTATTTT	CATSPRVVAGTDTQYF
TRBV6-5	-	TRBJ1-3	-	TGTGCCAGCAGTTACTCGGGGGCTACTGGAAACACCATATATTTT	CASSYSGATGNTIYF
TRBV7-2	-	TRBJ1-1	-	TGTGCCAGCGCCAGGGTGGAGGCAGTCACTGAAGCTTTCTTT	CASARVEAVTEAFF
TRBV7-2	-	TRBJ1-5	-	TGTGCCAGCAGCTTAGAGGCGACATCCAATCAGCCCCAGCATTTT	CASSLEATSNQPQHF
TRBV7-9	-	TRBJ1-2	TRBD1	TGTGCCACCCAGGGGGCCAGGGGCTATGGCTACACCTTC	CATQGARGYGYTF
TRBV19	-	TRBJ2-2	-	TGTGCCAGTAGTATAGATCGACTAGTGATCGGGGAGCTGTTTTTT	CASSIDRLVIGELFF
TRBV6-5	once	TRBJ2-7	TRBD1	TGTGCCAGTAGGTTCCCAGGGGGACGAGCCAACGAGCAGTACTTC	CASRFPGGRANEQYF
TRBV25-1	few	TRBJ1-2	-	TGTGCCAGCAGTGAAAGCCCACGGGGGCTTGATGGCTACACCTTC	CASSESPRGLDGYTF
TRBV19	-	TRBJ1-4	TRBD1	TGTGCCAGTAGTCGTATGCTAGGGGGCGCGGATGAAAAACTGTTTTTT	CASSRMLGGADEKLFF
TRBV30	once	TRBJ1-1	-	TGTGCCTGGGGGAGACGGAAGAACACTGAAGCTTTCTTT	CAWGRRKNTEAFF
TRBV19	-	TRBJ1-2	TRBD1	TGTGCCAGTAGACCCTACAGGGGTCCTGGCTACACCTTC	CASRPYRGPGYTF
TRBV19	-	TRBJ1-5	-	TGTGCCAGTAGTATTATTGGGTCGAGTCAGCCCCAGCATTTT	CASSIIGSSQPQHF
TRBV24-1	-	TRBJ1-1	-	TGTGCCACCAGTGTCAGTTTACGAGAAGCTTTCTTT	CATSVSLREAFF
TRBV9	-	TRBJ2-5	-	TGTGCCAGCAGCGTAGACAGCCAAGAGACCCAGTACTTC	CASSVDSQETQYF
TRBV28	once	TRBJ1-1	-	TGTGCCAGCAGTTTACTTAGACAGGAAGCTTTCTTT	CASSLLRQEAFF
TRBV7-9	once	TRBJ2-7	TRBD2	TGTGCCAGCAGCCGTTATAGCGGGAGGTCCTACGAGCAGTACTTC	CASSRYSGRSYEQYF
TRBV5-1	-	TRBJ2-3	-	TGCGCCAGCAGCTCCGCCGCGACAGATACGCAGTATTTT	CASSSAATDTQYF
TRBV6-1	-	TRBJ1-2	-	TGTGCCAGCAGTGGTCCCGGGCCACCACGTGGCTATGGCTACACCTTC	CASSGPGPPRGYGYTF
TRBV10-2	once	TRBJ2-1	TRBD1	TGCGCCAGCATTAGGACAGGGGGGAGCTCCTACAATGAGCAGTTCTTC	CASIRTGGSSYNEQFF
TRBV14	-	TRBJ1-2	-	TGTGCCAGCAGCCAGAGGCAGGGACCTTTTTACTATGGCTACACCTTC	CASSQRQGPFYYGYTF
TRBV19	-	TRBJ2-7	-	TGTGCCAGTAGTATAGATCGACATTCAGGTACCTACGAGCAGTACTTC	CASSIDRHSGTYEQYF
TRBV5-6	-	TRBJ1-4	-	TGTGCCAGCAGCGTGACCCTTCGGCCCGAAAAACTGTTTTTT	CASSVTLRPEKLFF
TRBV19	-	TRBJ1-1	-	TGTGCCAGTAAAAGAGGTTTGAACACTGAAGCTTTCTTT	CASKRGLNTEAFF
TRBV5-1	-	TRBJ1-6	-	TGCGCCAGCAGCTTCTATAGCACCACGCAGAATTCACCCCTCCACTTT	CASSFYSTTQNSPLHF
TRBV15	-	TRBJ1-2	-	TGTGCCACCAGCAGAGACCGAGGGGCCAACTATGGCTACACCTTC	CATSRDRGANYGYTF
TRBV21-1	-	TRBJ1-2	-	TGTGCCAGCAGCAAAGTTAAGCTCAGACCTTATGGCTACACCTTC	CASSKVKLRPYGYTF
TRBV5-1	-	TRBJ2-3	TRBD2	TGCGCCAGCAGCTTGGCGCTAGCGGGGGGGAGCACAGATACGCAGTATTTT	CASSLALAGGSTDTQYF
TRBV2	-	TRBJ1-3	-	TGTGCCAGCAGTGGCAACAGAGTGGGAAACACCATATATTTT	CASSGNRVGNTIYF
TRBV4-1	-	TRBJ1-5	-	TGCGCCAGCAGCCAAGATGGCGGGGGCGCCGGCAATCAGCCCCAGCATTTT	CASSQDGGGAGNQPQHF
TRBV27	-	TRBJ1-1	TRBD1	TGTGCCAGCAATCGGCCGGGACAGGGTATTACTGAAGCTTTCTTT	CASNRPGQGITEAFF
TRBV6-6	-	TRBJ1-2	-	TGTGCCAGCAGTTCATTCAACAGGGCGGACTATGGCTACACCTTC	CASSSFNRADYGYTF
TRBV7-6	once	TRBJ1-4	TRBD1	TGTGCCAGCAGCTTAGGGGGACAGGGGGCAGCTAATGAAAAACTGTTTTTT	CASSLGGQGAANEKLFF
TRBV2	-	TRBJ1-2	-	TGTGCCAGCGATTTAGGGGGGGCGGATGGCTACACCTTC	CASDLGGADGYTF
TRBV5-6	-	TRBJ1-1	-	TGTGCCAGCAGCTTGAAGGTGCTGAACACTGAAGCTTTCTTT	CASSLKVLNTEAFF
TRBV4-2	-	TRBJ1-2	-	TGTGCCAGCAGCCCCCTGCAGGCTCGTGGCTACACCTTC	CASSPLQARGYTF
TRBV3-1/TRBV3-2	-	TRBJ2-7	TRBD2	TGTGCCAGCAGCCAGTCGGCGGGAGGGAACGAGCAGTACTTC	CASSQSAGGNEQYF
TRBV18	-	TRBJ1-1	-	TGTGCCAGCTCACCCACTTCCGATGGGACCGAAGCTTTCTTT	CASSPTSDGTEAFF
TRBV7-9	-	TRBJ2-1	-	TGTGCCAGCAGTTATACTCTTGGCGGCAATGAGCAGTTCTTC	CASSYTLGGNEQFF
TRBV9	-	TRBJ1-1	-	TGTGCCAGCAGCGTAGTCCCACGGGTGCGGAACACTGAAGCTTTCTTT	CASSVVPRVRNTEAFF
TRBV3-1/TRBV3-2	-	TRBJ2-1	TRBD2	TGTGCCAGCAGCCAAGTCGTGAGGACTAGCGGGGGAAATGAGCAGTTCTTC	CASSQVVRTSGGNEQFF
TRBV28	once	TRBJ1-2	TRBD1	TGTGCCAGCAGCCTGACAGGGCCTTCCTATGGCTACACCTTC	CASSLTGPSYGYTF